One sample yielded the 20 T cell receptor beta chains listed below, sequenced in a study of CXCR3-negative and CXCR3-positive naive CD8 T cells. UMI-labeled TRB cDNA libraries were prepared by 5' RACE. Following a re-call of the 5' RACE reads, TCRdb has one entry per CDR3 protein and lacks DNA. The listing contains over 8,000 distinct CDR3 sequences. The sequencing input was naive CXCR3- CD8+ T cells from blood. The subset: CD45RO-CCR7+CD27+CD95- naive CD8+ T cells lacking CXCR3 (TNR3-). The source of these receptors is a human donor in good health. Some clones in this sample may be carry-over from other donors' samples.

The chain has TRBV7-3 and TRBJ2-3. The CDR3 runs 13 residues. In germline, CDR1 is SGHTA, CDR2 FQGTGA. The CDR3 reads CASSLLHTDTQYF.

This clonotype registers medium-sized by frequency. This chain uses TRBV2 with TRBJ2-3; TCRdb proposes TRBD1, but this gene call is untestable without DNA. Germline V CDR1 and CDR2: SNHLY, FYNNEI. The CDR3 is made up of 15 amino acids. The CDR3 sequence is CASSETSAPADTQYF.

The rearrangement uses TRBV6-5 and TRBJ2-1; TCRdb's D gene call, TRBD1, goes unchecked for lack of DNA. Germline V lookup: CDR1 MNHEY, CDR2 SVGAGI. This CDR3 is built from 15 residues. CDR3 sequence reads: CASSFRDRAYNEQFF.

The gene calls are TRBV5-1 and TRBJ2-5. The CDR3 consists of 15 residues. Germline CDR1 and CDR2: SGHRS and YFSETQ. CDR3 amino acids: CASSWNPGDQETQYF.

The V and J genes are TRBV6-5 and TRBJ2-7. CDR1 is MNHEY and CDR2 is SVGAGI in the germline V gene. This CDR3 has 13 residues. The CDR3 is CASRGLTDYEQYF.

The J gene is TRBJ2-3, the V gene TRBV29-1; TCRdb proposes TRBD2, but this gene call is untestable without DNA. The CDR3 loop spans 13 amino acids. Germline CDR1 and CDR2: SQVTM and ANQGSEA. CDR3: CSVEEGLRDTQYF.

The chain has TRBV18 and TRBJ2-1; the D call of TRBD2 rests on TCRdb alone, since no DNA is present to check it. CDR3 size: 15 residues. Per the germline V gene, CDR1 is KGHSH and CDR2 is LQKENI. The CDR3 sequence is CASSPIVGGGLEQFF.

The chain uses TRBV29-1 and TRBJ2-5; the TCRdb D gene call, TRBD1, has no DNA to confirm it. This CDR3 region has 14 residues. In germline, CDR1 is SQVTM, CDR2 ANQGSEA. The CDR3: CSVVPTGDGETQYF.

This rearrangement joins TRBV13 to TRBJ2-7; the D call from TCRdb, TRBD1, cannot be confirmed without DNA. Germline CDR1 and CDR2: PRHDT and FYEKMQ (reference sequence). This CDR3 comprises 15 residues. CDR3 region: CASSQPGQGAKEQYF. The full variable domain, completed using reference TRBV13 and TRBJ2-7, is AAGVIQSPRHLIKEKRETATLKCYPIPRHDTVYWYQQGPGQDPQFLISFYEKMQSDKGSIPDRFSAQQFSDYHSELNMSSLELGDSALYFCASSQPGQGAKEQYFGPGTRLTVT.

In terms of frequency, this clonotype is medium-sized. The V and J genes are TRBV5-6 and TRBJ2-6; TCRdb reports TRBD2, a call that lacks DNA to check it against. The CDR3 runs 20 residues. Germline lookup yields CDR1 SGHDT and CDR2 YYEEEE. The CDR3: CASSLTSGRIISSGANVLTF.

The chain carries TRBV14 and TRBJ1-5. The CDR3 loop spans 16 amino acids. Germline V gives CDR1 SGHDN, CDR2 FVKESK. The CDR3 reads CASSERGWHPNQPQHF. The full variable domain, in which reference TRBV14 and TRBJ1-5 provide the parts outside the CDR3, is EAGVTQFPSHSVIEKGQTVTLRCDPISGHDNLYWYRRVMGKEIKFLLHFVKESKQDESGMPNNRFLAERTGGTYSTLKVQPAELEDSGVYFCASSERGWHPNQPQHFGDGTRLSIL.

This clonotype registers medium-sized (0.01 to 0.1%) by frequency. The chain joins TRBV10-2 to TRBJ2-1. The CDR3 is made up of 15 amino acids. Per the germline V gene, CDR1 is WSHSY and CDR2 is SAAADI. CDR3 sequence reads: CASSPFARDYNEQFF.

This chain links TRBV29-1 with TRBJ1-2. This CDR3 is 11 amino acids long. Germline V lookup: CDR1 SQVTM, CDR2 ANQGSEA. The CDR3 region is CSGRVWNGYTF.

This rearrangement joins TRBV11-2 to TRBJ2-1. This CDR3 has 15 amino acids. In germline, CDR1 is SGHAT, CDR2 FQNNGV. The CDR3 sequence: CASSLEATSYNEQFF.

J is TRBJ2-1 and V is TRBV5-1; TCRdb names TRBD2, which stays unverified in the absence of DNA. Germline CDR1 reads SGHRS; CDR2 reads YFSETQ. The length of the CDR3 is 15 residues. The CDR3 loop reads CASSSGGGGYNEQFF.

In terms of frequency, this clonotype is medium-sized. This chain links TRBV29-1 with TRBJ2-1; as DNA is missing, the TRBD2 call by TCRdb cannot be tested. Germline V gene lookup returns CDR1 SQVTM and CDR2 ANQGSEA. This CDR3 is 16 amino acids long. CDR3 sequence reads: CSVEDPRSGITNEQFF.

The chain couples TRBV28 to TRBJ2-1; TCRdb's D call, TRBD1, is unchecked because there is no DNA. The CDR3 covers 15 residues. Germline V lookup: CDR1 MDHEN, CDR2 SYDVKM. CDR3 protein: CASSLETGGIDEQFF.

The chain's CDR3 is CASSYLGDRAGAFF. The chain employs TRBV6-5 and TRBJ1-1; TCRdb's D call, TRBD1, is unchecked because there is no DNA. CDR1 and CDR2 (germline): MNHEY, SVGAGI. CDR3 length: 14 amino acids.

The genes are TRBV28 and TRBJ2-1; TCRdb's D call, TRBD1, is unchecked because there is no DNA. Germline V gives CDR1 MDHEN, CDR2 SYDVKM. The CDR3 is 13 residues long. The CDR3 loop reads CASGVRVYNEQFF. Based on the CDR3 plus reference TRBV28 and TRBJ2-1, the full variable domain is DVKVTQSSRYLVKRTGEKVFLECVQDMDHENMFWYRQDPGLGLRLIYFSYDVKMKEKGDIPEGYSVSREKKERFSLILESASTNQTSMYLCASGVRVYNEQFFGPGTRLTVL.

The CDR3 loop is CASRNLDSYEQYF. The chain couples TRBV5-6 to TRBJ2-7; TCRdb's D call of TRBD1 is untestable without DNA. This CDR3 contains 13 residues. The germline gives CDR1 SGHDT, CDR2 YYEEEE.